The sequence of this TCR beta chain was determined in a study of blood T cell repertoires in COVID-19. Seattle cases were enrolled at active infection and followed longitudinally. Original processing methods: Amplification from reference gene primers served as the basis for estimated nucleated cell counts. This table comes from immunoSEQ multiplex PCR, and its TCRdb copy is limited to in-frame clones, with some not included. The DNA gave D and trimming, while V, J and clone size come from that table. This table holds some 70,000 clones, 76% found once. Germline-derived CDR1 and CDR2 are LGHDT and YNNKEL (reference sequence). CDR3 size: 14 residues. The V end lost 3 bases, the J end lost 5 bases, and 13 bases lay between the germline ends.

This TCR was sampled from a man aged 60 to 69 with COVID-19, enrolled during active disease. V usage is TRBV3-1 (or the pseudogene TRBV3-2) and J usage is TRBJ1-2; no clear D gene. The specimen sequenced was peripheral blood. The CDR3 here is CASSHLSERYGYTF. In DNA form, the CDR3 reads TGTGCCAGCAGCCATTTAAGTGAACGGTATGGCTACACCTTC.